Sequencing of this TCR beta chain was carried out in a study of blood T cells in healthy people across ages. Primed by a sample-barcoded 5' primer and a J-beta primer mix, a second PCR proceeded for roughly 7 to 12 cycles. From the 5' RACE reads, TCRdb called clonotypes with MiXCR, one entry per CDR3 protein. The data show about 840,000 distinct CDR3 sequences, 25% to 30% seen once. Regarding the study as a whole: PBMCs were not sorted, which prevented a conclusive comparison of naive versus antigen-experienced cells.

This clonotype was seen ten or more times. Its antigen is still unknown. This sample also belongs to another study, concerning T cells of mothers and their children. From that second work: Reads obtained per mother exceeded 8.5 million TCR beta CDR3 reads, with 3 million to 3.5 million obtained per child. The shaping of TCR recombination output by thymic selection is similar in related and unrelated pairs.

The sequenced material came from blood. This TCR derives from a woman aged 35 to 49 in good health.

CDR3 in amino acids: CASSLARGNEQFF. The CDR3 DNA follows: TGTGCCAGCAGCTTAGCGCGGGGGAATGAGCAGTTCTTC. V and J are TRBV7-9 and TRBJ2-1; 7 bases are a match to TRBD2. The CDR3 consists of 13 residues. From germline, CDR1 is SEHNR and CDR2 FQNEAQ (reference sequence). With V trimmed by 0 bases and J by 7 bases, 0 bases remained unmatched.